This entry lists 31 T cell receptor beta chains sequenced from one sample in a study of cytomegalovirus exposure and HLA in healthy donors. Primers: 60 Vbeta forward and 13 Jbeta reverse. This table comes from immunoSEQ multiplex PCR, and its TCRdb copy is limited to in-frame clones, with some not included. This sample carries roughly 140,000 clones, less than 85% of them seen once, and the ten largest clones take under 8.5%. Sequencing was carried out using PBMCs. These receptors came from a woman aged 45-65 years in good health and CMV-seropositive.

In DNA form, the CDR3 reads TGTGCCAGCAGTGAATACGGCAGGGGATACTATGGCTACACCTTC. Protein sequence: CASSEYGRGYYGYTF. The chain joins TRBV6-1 to TRBJ1-2; TRBD1 might be the D (6 bases). The CDR3 runs 15 residues. The V gene lost 2 bases and the J gene lost 3 bases, with 13 bases spanning the gap. The V gene's germline CDR1 is MNHNS and CDR2 SASEGT.

The CDR3 coding sequence is TGTGCCAGCAGTTTCAGGATCGGGACAGGGTACTACAATGAGCAGTTCTTC. This codes for CASSFRIGTGYYNEQFF. The chain has TRBV27 and TRBJ2-1; TRBD1 agrees at 9 bases. Germline assignment: CDR1 MNHEY and CDR2 SMNVEV (reference sequence). There are 17 residues in the CDR3. After removal of 3 bases from V and 3 bases from J, the junction contained 9 bases not matched to a gene.

The genes are TRBV5-1 and TRBJ1-4; tentatively, D is TRBD1 (6 bases). The CDR3 is 14 residues long. V was shortened by 0 bases and J by 3 bases, with 6 bases between the two germline ends. The germline CDR1 and CDR2 sequences are SGHRS and YFSETQ. In DNA, the CDR3 is TGCGCCAGCAGCTTGGGACAGGCTAATGAAAAACTGTTTTTT. It yields the protein CASSLGQANEKLFF. The full variable domain, completed using reference TRBV5-1 and TRBJ1-4, is KAGVTQTPRYLIKTRGQQVTLSCSPISGHRSVSWYQQTPGQGLQFLFEYFSETQRNKGNFPGRFSGRQFSNSRSEMNVSTLELGDSALYLCASSLGQANEKLFFGSGTQLSVL.

The V gene is TRBV9, the J gene TRBJ2-2; D call uncertain. CDR1 is SGDLS, CDR2 YYNGEE, per germline. The CDR3 runs to 13 residues. V gave up 4 bases and J gave up 6 bases, with 10 bases separating them. The CDR3 is CASSPPGPGELFF. The CDR3 bases are TGTGCCAGCAGCCCACCAGGCCCCGGGGAGCTGTTTTTT.

The chain employs TRBV13 and TRBJ1-5; the D gene is possibly TRBD1 (6 bases). CDR1 and CDR2 (germline): PRHDT, FYEKMQ (reference sequence). Trimming shortened V by 4 bases and J by 5 bases, and 12 bases separated the two germline ends. CDR3 size: 14 residues. CDR3 coding DNA: TGTGCCAGCAGCTCCAGGGGAGAGCATCAGCCCCAGCATTTT. It yields the protein CASSSRGEHQPQHF.

The chain combines TRBV18 with TRBJ2-5; the D is unclear. The V gene lost 0 bases and the J gene lost 5 bases, with 7 bases spanning the gap. Germline values: CDR1 KGHSH, CDR2 LQKENI. This CDR3 comprises 13 residues. Here the CDR3 reads CASSPPQVETQYF. CDR3 nucleotides: TGTGCCAGCTCACCACCCCAGGTCGAGACCCAGTACTTC.

V usage is TRBV5-6 and J usage is TRBJ2-3, with 10 bases aligning to TRBD2. The CDR3 is 16 residues long. Trimming at V came to 3 bases and at J to 6 bases, leaving 10 bases not matched to a gene. Per the germline V gene, CDR1 is SGHDT and CDR2 is YYEEEE. The CDR3 region is CASSSISGGPTDTQYF. In DNA form, the CDR3 reads TGTGCCAGCAGCTCAATTAGCGGGGGGCCGACCGATACGCAGTATTTT.

The V call is TRBV13, the J call TRBJ2-3, with D possibly TRBD2 on 7 matching bases. V lost 4 bases, J lost 6 bases, and 14 bases lay in between. Germline V gives CDR1 PRHDT, CDR2 FYEKMQ (reference sequence). This CDR3 spans 14 amino acids. CDR3 DNA sequence: TGTGCCAGCAGCTCCGGGGGGAGGGGGGATACGCAGTATTTT. Amino acid sequence: CASSSGGRGDTQYF.

J is TRBJ1-1 and V is TRBV30, with a possible D match to TRBD1 (6 bases). The ends were cut back, 2 bases at V and 9 bases at J, with 13 bases in the middle. The germline gives CDR1 GTSNPN, CDR2 SVGIG (reference sequence). This CDR3 contains 12 residues. CDR3 amino acids: CAWSFEGGKAFF. The CDR3 DNA sequence: TGTGCCTGGAGTTTCGAAGGGGGAAAAGCTTTCTTT.

The J gene is TRBJ1-1, the V gene TRBV11-2; D not resolved. The CDR3 length is 13 residues. V was cut by 4 bases and J by 1 base, with 7 bases left in between. CDR1 is SGHAT and CDR2 is FQNNGV in the germline V gene. In nucleotides, the CDR3 is TGTGCCAGCAGCTCAGTTTCGAACACTGAAGCTTTCTTT. Translation: CASSSVSNTEAFF.

This chain connects TRBV7-9 to TRBJ2-2; perhaps TRBD1 as D (5 bases). The V gene lost 3 bases and the J gene lost 8 bases, with 10 bases spanning the gap. The CDR3 is 13 amino acids. Per the germline V gene, CDR1 is SEHNR and CDR2 is FQNEAQ (reference sequence). The CDR3 reads CASSFDSRGELFF. The CDR3 region has the DNA TGTGCCAGCAGCTTCGACAGCCGGGGGGAGCTGTTTTTT.

The V gene is TRBV19, the J gene TRBJ2-3; TRBD2 matches at 8 bases. In germline, CDR1 is LNHDA, CDR2 SQIVND (reference sequence). The CDR3 consists of 16 residues. Trimming cost V 5 bases and J 3 bases; bases outside gene matches: 10. The CDR3 DNA follows: TGTGCCAGTAGTGCCCGGACTAGCTCGCAAACAGATACGCAGTATTTT. This encodes CASSARTSSQTDTQYF.

V and J are TRBV29-1 and TRBJ1-1; D not certain. V gave up 5 bases and J gave up 1 base, with 14 bases separating them. The CDR3 totals 14 residues. From germline, CDR1 is SQVTM and CDR2 ANQGSEA. The CDR3 DNA reads TGCAGCGTTCGGAGGGTTGGGCGGAACACTGAAGCTTTCTTT. Its translation: CSVRRVGRNTEAFF.

This chain links TRBV7-6 with TRBJ1-1; 8 bases agree with TRBD1. Trimming at V came to 4 bases and at J to 8 bases, leaving 6 bases not matched to a gene. The CDR3 totals 13 residues. Germline V gene lookup returns CDR1 SGHVS and CDR2 FNYEAQ. The CDR3 reads CASSSSGGAEAFF. The DNA for the CDR3 is TGTGCCAGCAGCTCCTCAGGGGGCGCAGAAGCTTTCTTT.

This sequence joins TRBV10-3 and TRBJ2-2, with 9 bases lining up with TRBD1. CDR1 and CDR2 (germline): ENHRY, SYGVKD. The J segment lost 3 bases and the V segment lost 2 bases, leaving 1 base of the junction unmatched. This CDR3 contains 15 residues. CDR3 protein: CAISEDRGYTGELFF. CDR3 DNA: TGTGCCATCAGTGAGGACAGGGGGTACACCGGGGAGCTGTTTTTT.

CDR3 sequence: CASSLGTLGTDTQYF. CDR3 sequence (DNA): TGTGCCAGCAGCCTCGGGACTCTTGGCACAGATACGCAGTATTTT. The rearrangement links TRBV5-5 to TRBJ2-3; the D gene is possibly TRBD2 (6 bases). Germline V gene lookup returns CDR1 SGHKS and CDR2 YYEKEE (reference sequence). V lost 4 bases, J lost 1 base, and 13 bases lay in between. This CDR3 has 15 residues.

The V and J genes are TRBV4-1 and TRBJ2-7; TRBD1 is a possible D gene (6 bases). Per germline, CDR1 MGHRA and CDR2 YSYEKL. CDR3 size: 14 residues. Trimming took off 4 bases at V and 3 bases at J, with 13 bases between the two ends. The chain's CDR3 is CASSRSTGSYEQYF. The CDR3 coding sequence is TGCGCCAGCAGCCGAAGCACAGGGAGCTACGAGCAGTACTTC.

V and J are TRBV21-1 and TRBJ1-1; no DNA check was done on the table's D call, TRBD1. TRBV21-1 is marked as a pseudogene. CDR3 length equals 16 residues. CDR3 bases: TGTGCCAGCAGCACGGGACAGGGGGCGCGGCAGACTGAAGCTTTCTTT. Translation gives CASSTGQGARQTEAFF.

The chain recombines TRBV5-6 with TRBJ1-1; 11 nucleotides agree with TRBD1. CDR3 length: 16 residues. Germline loops: CDR1 SGHDT, CDR2 YYEEEE. V trimming: 4 bases; J trimming: 2 bases; junction bases outside the gene matches: 7. In DNA, the CDR3 is TGTGCCAGCAGCAAGGACAGGGGGCTGTCCAACACTGAAGCTTTCTTT. This sequence encodes CASSKDRGLSNTEAFF.

This chain links TRBV4-3 with TRBJ2-1; TRBD1 aligns across 10 bases. V shed 0 bases, J shed 15 bases, and the junction held 17 bases outside the gene matches. From germline, CDR1 is LGHNA and CDR2 YSLEER. The CDR3 covers 17 residues. The CDR3 bases are TGCGCCAGCAGCCAAGATCTTTTAATAGGGACAGGGGAATGCGGGTTCTTC. Its protein product is CASSQDLLIGTGECGFF.

This clone was counted once. V gene TRBV2 combines with J gene TRBJ1-2; weak D call: TRBD1 (5 bases). Germline V gene lookup returns CDR1 SNHLY and CDR2 FYNNEI. CDR3 size: 16 residues. V lost 2 bases and J 4 bases, leaving 17 bases between the germline ends. CDR3 nucleotide sequence: TGTGCCAGCAGTGAAAGAAAGGCGGGGGGGATCTATGGCTACACCTTC. Translated: CASSERKAGGIYGYTF. The full variable domain, in which reference TRBV2 and TRBJ1-2 provide the parts outside the CDR3, is EPEVTQTPSHQVTQMGQEVILRCVPISNHLYFYWYRQILGQKVEFLVSFYNNEISEKSEIFDDQFSVERPDGSNFTLKIRSTKLEDSAMYFCASSERKAGGIYGYTFGSGTRLTVV.

The chain uses TRBV9 and TRBJ2-3; possible D gene TRBD2, 5 bases. Trimming removed 0 bases from V and 5 bases from J, with 19 bases in between. Germline loops: CDR1 SGDLS, CDR2 YYNGEE. The CDR3 spans 17 residues. The CDR3 region has the DNA TGTGCCAGCAGCGTAGGGGCATGGGAGTGGGGTGGAGATACGCAGTATTTT. It codes for CASSVGAWEWGGDTQYF.

This clone has a single count. This rearrangement joins TRBV5-6 to TRBJ1-2; D call uncertain. Germline CDR1 is SGHDT and CDR2 is YYEEEE. CDR3 length: 14 residues. V was clipped by 0 bases and J by 7 bases, with 13 bases between them. CDR3 residues: CASSLGRFRSGYTF. In DNA form, the CDR3 reads TGTGCCAGCAGCTTGGGACGGTTTAGGAGTGGCTACACCTTC.

This chain joins TRBV14 and TRBJ1-4; 7 nucleotides line up with TRBD1. V shed 6 bases, J shed 2 bases, and the junction held 3 bases outside the gene matches. This CDR3 spans 14 amino acids. Germline V CDR1 and CDR2: SGHDN, FVKESK. In DNA, the CDR3 is TGTGCCAGCAGTCGGACAGGCACTAATGAAAAACTGTTTTTT. Translated, it gives CASSRTGTNEKLFF. Filled out from reference TRBV14 and TRBJ1-4, the complete variable domain reads EAGVTQFPSHSVIEKGQTVTLRCDPISGHDNLYWYRRVMGKEIKFLLHFVKESKQDESGMPNNRFLAERTGGTYSTLKVQPAELEDSGVYFCASSRTGTNEKLFFGSGTQLSVL.

This clone was detected a few times. The chain couples TRBV2 to TRBJ2-5, with 9 bases aligning to TRBD1. V trimming: 7 bases; J trimming: 5 bases; junction bases outside the gene matches: 11. This CDR3 is 15 amino acids long. CDR1 and CDR2 (germline): SNHLY, FYNNEI. The CDR3 DNA sequence: TGTGCCAGCACCACGGCTGGACAGGGGAGGGAGACCCAGTACTTC. It translates to CASTTAGQGRETQYF.

The chain couples TRBV2 to TRBJ1-5, with TRBD1 matching over 7 bases. CDR3 length: 16 residues. Germline-derived CDR1 and CDR2 are SNHLY and FYNNEI. Unmatched junction bases numbered 5, after V lost 3 bases and J lost 0 bases. CDR3 DNA: TGTGCCAGCAGTGAGTCGGGACAGTATAGCAATCAGCCCCAGCATTTT. As protein: CASSESGQYSNQPQHF.

The genes are TRBV6-1 and TRBJ2-2, with D perhaps TRBD2 (6 bases). V was trimmed by 3 bases and J by 5 bases, leaving 13 bases between them. Per the germline V gene, CDR1 is MNHNS and CDR2 is SASEGT. This CDR3 spans 15 amino acids. CDR3 sequence: CASSDVGLFTGELFF. Here the CDR3 DNA reads TGTGCCAGCAGTGACGTGGGACTTTTTACCGGGGAGCTGTTTTTT.

The CDR3, as DNA: TGTGCCAGCAGTTTATCAGGGGGCGGCAATCAGCCCCAGCATTTT. Encoded protein: CASSLSGGGNQPQHF. The rearrangement joins TRBV27 to TRBJ1-5; 7 bases match TRBD1. The V gene end was trimmed by 0 bases and the J gene end by 2 bases; junction bases not matched to a gene: 1. The CDR3 is 15 residues long. Germline V gene data show CDR1 as MNHEY and CDR2 as SMNVEV (reference sequence).

This chain uses TRBV5-4 with TRBJ1-4, with TRBD1 matching over 9 bases. J lost 3 bases, V lost 4 bases, and 10 bases had no gene match. Germline CDR1 reads SGHNT; CDR2 reads YYREEE (reference sequence). CDR3 size: 17 residues. CDR3 DNA sequence: TGTGCCAGCAGCGCGGGACAGGGAAATTTAGCTAATGAAAAACTGTTTTTT. This codes for CASSAGQGNLANEKLFF. The whole variable domain, filled in from reference TRBV5-4 and TRBJ1-4, reads ETGVTQSPTHLIKTRGQQVTLRCSSQSGHNTVSWYQQALGQGPQFIFQYYREEENGRGNFPPRFSGLQFPNYSSELNVNALELDDSALYLCASSAGQGNLANEKLFFGSGTQLSVL.

V and J are TRBV9 and TRBJ2-7; unclear D gene. CDR3 size: 14 residues. Trimming removed 0 bases at V and 3 bases at J, with 10 bases between. Germline V CDR1 and CDR2: SGDLS, YYNGEE. The CDR3, as DNA: TGTGCCAGCAGCGTAGATCAGTCAGGCTACGAGCAGTACTTC. This encodes CASSVDQSGYEQYF.

The V gene is TRBV18, the J gene TRBJ2-7; D perhaps matches TRBD1 (5 bases). Trimming stripped 0 bases from V and 7 bases from J, with 13 bases between. The CDR3 loop spans 14 amino acids. Germline values: CDR1 KGHSH, CDR2 LQKENI. CDR3 in DNA: TGTGCCAGCTCACCACCGGGCTCAGGGCAAGAGCAGTACTTC. Encoded protein: CASSPPGSGQEQYF.